This T cell receptor beta chain is from a study of cytomegalovirus exposure and HLA in healthy donors. For the study at large: Clustering assigned approximately 78% of the roughly 380 genotyped donors to the Caucasian-associated ancestry cluster.

Study results and limitations: By a later analysis, the bulk of CMV-associated TCR beta chains appeared HLA-restricted. A few CMV-associated chains were confirmed in vitro to be specific for CMV antigens.

The trim removed 7 bases at V and 2 bases at J, leaving 4 bases unmatched. CDR3 length: 13 amino acids. The germline V gene has CDR1 SEHNR and CDR2 FQNEAQ (reference sequence). To note about this clone: Antigen: not known.

This PCR relied on a set of 60 Vbeta primers and 13 Jbeta primers. The data were produced by immunoSEQ multiplex PCR, yet TCRdb's version contains in-frame clones alone and is incomplete. The profile shows about 200,000 clones, 65% to 85% of them singletons. The TCR comes from a man aged 50 to 60 in good health and CMV-seronegative. The chain uses TRBV7-9 and TRBJ2-5; 7 nucleotides agree with TRBD2. The sequenced sample was PBMCs. CDR3 loop: CASTWGGQETQYF. The CDR3 region has the DNA TGTGCCAGCACCTGGGGGGGTCAAGAGACCCAGTACTTC.